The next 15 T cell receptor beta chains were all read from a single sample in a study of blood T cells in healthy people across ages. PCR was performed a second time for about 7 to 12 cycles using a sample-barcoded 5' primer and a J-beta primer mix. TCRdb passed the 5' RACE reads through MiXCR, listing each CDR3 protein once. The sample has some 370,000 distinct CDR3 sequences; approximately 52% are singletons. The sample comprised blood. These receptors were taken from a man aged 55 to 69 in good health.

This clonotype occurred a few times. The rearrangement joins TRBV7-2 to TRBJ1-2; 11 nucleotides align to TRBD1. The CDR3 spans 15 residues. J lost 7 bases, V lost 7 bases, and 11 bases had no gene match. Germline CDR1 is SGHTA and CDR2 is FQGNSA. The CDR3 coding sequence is TGTGCCAGCACCCCAGGGGACAGGGGGTATGGTGGCTACACCTTC. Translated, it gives CASTPGDRGYGGYTF.

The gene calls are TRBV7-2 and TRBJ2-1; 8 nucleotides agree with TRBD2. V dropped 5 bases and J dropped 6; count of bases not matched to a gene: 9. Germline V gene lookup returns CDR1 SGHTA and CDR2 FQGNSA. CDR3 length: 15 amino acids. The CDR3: CASSPTGLGPNEQFF. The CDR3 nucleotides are TGTGCCAGCAGCCCCACGGGACTAGGTCCCAATGAGCAGTTCTTC.

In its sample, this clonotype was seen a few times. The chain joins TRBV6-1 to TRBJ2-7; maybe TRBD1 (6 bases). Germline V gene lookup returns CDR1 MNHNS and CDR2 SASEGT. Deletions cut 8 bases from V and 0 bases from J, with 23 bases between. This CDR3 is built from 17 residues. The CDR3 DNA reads TGTGCCAGCCGGTCTCTGGGTCAGGGGATAGCCTCCTACGAGCAGTACTTC. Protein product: CASRSLGQGIASYEQYF.

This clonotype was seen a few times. CDR3 amino acids: CSATSSGANVLTF. CDR3 nucleotides: TGCAGCGCCACGAGCTCTGGGGCCAACGTCCTGACTTTC. V is TRBV29-1 and J is TRBJ2-6; D is unresolved. Germline V CDR1 and CDR2: SQVTM, ANQGSEA. With 7 bases removed from V and 0 bases from J, the gap between germline ends came to 7 bases. CDR3 length: 13 amino acids.

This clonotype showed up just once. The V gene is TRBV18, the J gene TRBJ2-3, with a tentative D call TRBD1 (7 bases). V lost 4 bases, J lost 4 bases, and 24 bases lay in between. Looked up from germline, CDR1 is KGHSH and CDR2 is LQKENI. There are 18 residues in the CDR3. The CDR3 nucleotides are TGTGCCAGCTCACAAAACAGGGGTCGCGGGGATTCGGCAGATACGCAGTATTTT. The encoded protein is CASSQNRGRGDSADTQYF.

This CDR3 is CASSSRPRGANVLTF. CDR3 in DNA: TGTGCCAGCAGTTCCCGCCCCCGGGGGGCCAACGTCCTGACTTTC. The rearrangement joins TRBV6-5 to TRBJ2-6; no clear D. The germline V gene encodes CDR1 MNHEY and CDR2 SVGAGI. The CDR3 has 15 residues. Trimming removed 4 bases from V and 4 bases from J, with 11 bases in between.

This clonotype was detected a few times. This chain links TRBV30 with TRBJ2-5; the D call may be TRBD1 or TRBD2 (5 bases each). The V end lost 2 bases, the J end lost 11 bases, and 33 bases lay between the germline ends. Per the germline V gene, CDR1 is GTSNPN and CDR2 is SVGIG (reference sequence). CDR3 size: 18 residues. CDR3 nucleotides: TGTGCCTGGAGTTTCCAGGTGGCTGGGGACGCTCTTGGGAATGAGCAGTACTTC. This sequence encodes CAWSFQVAGDALGNEQYF.

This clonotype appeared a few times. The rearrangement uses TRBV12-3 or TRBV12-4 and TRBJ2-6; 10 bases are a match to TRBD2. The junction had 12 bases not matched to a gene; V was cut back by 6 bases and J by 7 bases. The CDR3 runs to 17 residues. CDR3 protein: CASSLGLARSSANVLTF. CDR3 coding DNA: TGTGCCAGCAGCCTGGGACTAGCGCGCTCATCCGCCAACGTCCTGACTTTC.

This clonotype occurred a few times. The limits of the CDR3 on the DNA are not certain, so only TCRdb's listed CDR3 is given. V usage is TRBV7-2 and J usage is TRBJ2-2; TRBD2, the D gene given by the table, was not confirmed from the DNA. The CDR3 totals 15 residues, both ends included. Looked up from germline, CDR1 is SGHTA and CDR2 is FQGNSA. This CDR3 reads CASILAGGNTGELFF.

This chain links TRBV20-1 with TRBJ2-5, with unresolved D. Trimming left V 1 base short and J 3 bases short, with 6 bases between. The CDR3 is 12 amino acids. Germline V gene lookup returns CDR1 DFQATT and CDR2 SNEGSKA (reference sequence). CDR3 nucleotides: TGCAGTGCTAGAGGCTCGGAAGAGACCCAGTACTTC. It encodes CSARGSEETQYF.

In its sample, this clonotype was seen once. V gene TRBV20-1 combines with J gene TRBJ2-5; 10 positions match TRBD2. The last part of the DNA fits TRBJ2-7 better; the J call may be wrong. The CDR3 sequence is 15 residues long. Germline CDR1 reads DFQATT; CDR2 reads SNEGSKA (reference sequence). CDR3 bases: TGCAGTGCTAGAGAGGTTAGCGGGAGGTTTGGCGAGCAGTACTTC. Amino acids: CSAREVSGRFGEQYF.

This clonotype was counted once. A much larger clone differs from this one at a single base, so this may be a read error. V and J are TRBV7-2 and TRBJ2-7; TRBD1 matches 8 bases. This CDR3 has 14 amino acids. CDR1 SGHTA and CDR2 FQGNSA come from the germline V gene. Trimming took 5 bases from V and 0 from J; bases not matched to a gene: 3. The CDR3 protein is CASSLDRDSYEQYF. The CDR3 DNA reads TGTGCCAGCAGCCTGGACAGGGACTCCTACGAGCAGTACTTC.

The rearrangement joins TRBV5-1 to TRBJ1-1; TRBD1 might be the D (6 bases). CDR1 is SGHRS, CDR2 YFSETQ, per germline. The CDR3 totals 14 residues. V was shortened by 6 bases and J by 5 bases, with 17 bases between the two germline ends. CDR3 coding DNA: TGCGCCAGCAAACAGGGATTGGAGGAAACTGAAGCTTTCTTT. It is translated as CASKQGLEETEAFF.

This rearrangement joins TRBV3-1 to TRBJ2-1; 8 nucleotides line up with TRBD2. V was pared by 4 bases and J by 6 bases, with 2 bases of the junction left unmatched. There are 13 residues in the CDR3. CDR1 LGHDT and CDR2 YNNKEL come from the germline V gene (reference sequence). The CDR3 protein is CASSPGLGNEQFF. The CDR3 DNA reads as TGTGCCAGCAGCCCGGGACTAGGCAATGAGCAGTTCTTC.

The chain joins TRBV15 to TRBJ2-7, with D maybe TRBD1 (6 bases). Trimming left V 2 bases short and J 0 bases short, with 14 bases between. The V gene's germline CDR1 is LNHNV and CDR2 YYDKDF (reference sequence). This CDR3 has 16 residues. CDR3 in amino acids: CATSRFGQSSSYEQYF. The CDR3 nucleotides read TGTGCCACCAGCAGATTTGGACAGTCGAGCTCCTACGAGCAGTACTTC.